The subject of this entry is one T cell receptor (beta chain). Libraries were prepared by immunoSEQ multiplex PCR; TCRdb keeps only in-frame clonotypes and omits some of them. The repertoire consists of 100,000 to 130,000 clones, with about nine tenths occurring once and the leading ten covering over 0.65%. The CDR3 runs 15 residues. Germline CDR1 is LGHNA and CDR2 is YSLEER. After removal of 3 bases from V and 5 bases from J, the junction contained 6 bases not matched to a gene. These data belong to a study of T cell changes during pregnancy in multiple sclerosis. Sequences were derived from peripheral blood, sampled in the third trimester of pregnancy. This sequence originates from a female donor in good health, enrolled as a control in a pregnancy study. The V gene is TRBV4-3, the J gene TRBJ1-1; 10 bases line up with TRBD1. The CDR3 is CASSQLGTGETEAFF. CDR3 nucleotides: TGCGCCAGCAGCCAGCTCGGGACAGGGGAAACTGAAGCTTTCTTT.